The clone carrying this T cell receptor (beta chain) has ten or more counts. Antigen specificity is unknown. CDR1 and CDR2 from the germline V gene are SEHNR and FQNEAQ (reference sequence). The CDR3 runs 15 residues. The J segment lost 1 base and the V segment lost 2 bases, leaving 1 base of the junction unmatched. TCRdb re-called the 5' RACE reads through MiXCR, storing one row per CDR3 protein. The sample carries under 200,000 distinct CDR3 sequences, 9.8% recorded once. The data belong to a study of CD8 T cells in ankylosing spondylitis. Broader study findings: Earlier literature documents some of the motif variants in reactive arthritis synovial fluid and blood. With a CD8+ phenotype, disease-linked clones were relatively rare in peripheral blood.

Sequenced sample: blood, either unsorted or a sorted T cell fraction (not recorded which). The clonotype originates from a female donor with ankylosing spondylitis or in good health (not recorded which). J is TRBJ2-4 and V is TRBV7-9, with 8 positions matching TRBD1. Here the CDR3 DNA reads TGTGCCAGCAGCTTACACAGGGGGGCCAAAAACATTCAGTACTTC. As protein: CASSLHRGAKNIQYF.